These 20 T cell receptor beta chains share one sample of origin, sequenced in a study of blood T cell repertoires in COVID-19. The repertoire was sequenced with immunoSEQ multiplex PCR; TCRdb's copy has only in-frame clones and lacks some. Of about 150,000 clones listed, about 80% are singletons. Sequencing was carried out using peripheral blood. These receptors were taken from a woman aged 80 or over with acute or convalescent COVID-19.

The genes are TRBV19 and TRBJ2-1; D not resolved. The CDR3 is 11 residues long. The ends were cut back, 6 bases at V and 8 bases at J, with 8 bases in the middle. The germline V gene encodes CDR1 LNHDA and CDR2 SQIVND (reference sequence). For the CDR3, the DNA is TGTGCCAGTAGCTTAGTCGATGAGCAGTTCTTC. Translating it yields CASSLVDEQFF. The full variable domain, rest sourced from reference TRBV19 and TRBJ2-1, is DGGITQSPKYLFRKEGQNVTLSCEQNLNHDAMYWYRQDPGQGLRLIYYSQIVNDFQKGDIAEGYSVSREKKESFPLTVTSAQKNPTAFYLCASSLVDEQFFGPGTRLTVL.

V and J are TRBV10-3 and TRBJ1-2; D might be TRBD1 (6 bases). The CDR3 runs 13 residues. V was shortened by 5 bases and J by 8 bases, with 15 bases between the two germline ends. Germline-derived CDR1 and CDR2 are ENHRY and SYGVKD. The CDR3 coding sequence is TGTGCCATCAGTTTTGGGGGCCAAGGAGGCTACACCTTC. The encoded protein is CAISFGGQGGYTF.

The V gene is TRBV4-1, the J gene TRBJ1-5; 9 nucleotides align to TRBD1. Trimming at V came to 1 base and at J to 0 bases, leaving 7 bases not matched to a gene. This CDR3 has 18 amino acids. CDR1 is MGHRA, CDR2 YSYEKL, per germline. The CDR3 here is CASSQVRTGDYSNQPQHF. The CDR3 DNA follows: TGCGCCAGCAGCCAAGTGCGGACAGGGGATTATAGCAATCAGCCCCAGCATTTT.

V gene TRBV18 combines with J gene TRBJ1-4, with unresolved D. Germline V gene lookup returns CDR1 KGHSH and CDR2 LQKENI. The germline V and J ends were trimmed by 1 base and 4 bases, with 7 bases remaining between them. The CDR3 has 14 residues. The CDR3 sequence: CASSPQQINEKLFF. The CDR3 bases are TGTGCCAGCTCACCACAACAGATTAATGAAAAACTGTTTTTT.

The chain links TRBV29-1 to TRBJ1-2, with no clear D. The CDR3 covers 11 residues. V was pared by 7 bases and J by 4 bases, with 10 bases between. Germline loops: CDR1 SQVTM, CDR2 ANQGSEA. The CDR3 here is CSATRGYGYTF. The CDR3 region has the DNA TGCAGCGCCACTCGTGGCTATGGCTACACCTTC.

The rearrangement uses TRBV5-1 and TRBJ2-7; TRBD2 is a possible D gene (6 bases). In germline, CDR1 is SGHRS, CDR2 YFSETQ. This CDR3 has 16 residues. V lost 0 bases, J lost 1 base, and 14 bases lay in between. Written as DNA, the CDR3 is TGCGCCAGCAGCTTGGACCGGAGGGGCGCGTCCTACGAGCAGTACTTC. Its translation is CASSLDRRGASYEQYF.

V and J are TRBV7-2 and TRBJ1-2; 7 positions agree with TRBD1. The V and J ends lost 4 bases and 3 bases, in that order; junction bases with no gene match: 8. CDR1 and CDR2 from the germline V gene are SGHTA and FQGNSA. The CDR3 runs 15 residues. CDR3 coding DNA: TGTGCCAGCAGCTCCTCAGGGGGATGGGACTATGGCTACACCTTC. Its translation: CASSSSGGWDYGYTF. The complete variable domain, with remaining parts taken from reference TRBV7-2 and TRBJ1-2, reads GAGVSQSPSNKVTEKGKDVELRCDPISGHTALYWYRQSLGQGLEFLIYFQGNSAPDKSGLPSDRFSAERTGGSVSTLTIQRTQQEDSAVYLCASSSSGGWDYGYTFGSGTRLTVV.

This clone was seen only once. The chain combines TRBV2 with TRBJ1-5, with D unresolved. Germline loops: CDR1 SNHLY, CDR2 FYNNEI. Trimming stripped 7 bases from V and 7 bases from J, with 14 bases between. The CDR3 runs 13 residues. DNA for the CDR3: TGTGCCAGCATGAGCGGCGGAAGGCAGCCCCAGCATTTT. This codes for CASMSGGRQPQHF.

CDR3 in amino acids: CASSLRPGQGHQPQHF. The CDR3 DNA sequence: TGTGCCAGCTCACTAAGACCGGGACAGGGCCATCAGCCCCAGCATTTT. The genes are TRBV18 and TRBJ1-5; 9 positions agree with TRBD1. This CDR3 comprises 16 residues. From germline, CDR1 is KGHSH and CDR2 LQKENI. Unmatched junction bases numbered 9, after V lost 4 bases and J lost 5 bases.

CDR3 in amino acids: CASSARLRAGGDTQYF. In DNA form, the CDR3 reads TGTGCCAGCAGTGCGAGACTCCGGGCCGGGGGGGATACGCAGTATTTT. This chain uses TRBV2 with TRBJ2-3; 7 bases map to TRBD2. The ends lost 4 bases at V and 6 bases at J; junction bases unmatched: 13. Germline CDR1 reads SNHLY; CDR2 reads FYNNEI. The CDR3 is 16 residues long. Supplemented by reference TRBV2 and TRBJ2-3, the full variable domain reads EPEVTQTPSHQVTQMGQEVILRCVPISNHLYFYWYRQILGQKVEFLVSFYNNEISEKSEIFDDQFSVERPDGSNFTLKIRSTKLEDSAMYFCASSARLRAGGDTQYFGPGTRLTVL.

The V and J genes are TRBV3-1 (or the pseudogene TRBV3-2) and TRBJ2-3, with TRBD2 matching over 11 bases. The CDR3 covers 16 residues. The J segment lost 7 bases and the V segment lost 0 bases, leaving 6 bases of the junction unmatched. Germline values: CDR1 LGHDT, CDR2 YNNKEL (reference sequence). The CDR3 bases are TGTGCCAGCAGCCAAGATCCGCTAGCGGGGGGCCATACGCAGTATTTT. Its translation: CASSQDPLAGGHTQYF.

The CDR3 protein is CAWSPRQTSSYNSPLHF. The CDR3 DNA sequence: TGTGCCTGGAGTCCAAGACAGACGAGCTCCTATAATTCACCCCTCCACTTT. This chain links TRBV30 with TRBJ1-6, with a tentative D call TRBD1 (5 bases). V lost 2 bases and J 0 bases, leaving 14 bases between the germline ends. Germline CDR1 and CDR2: GTSNPN and SVGIG (reference sequence). The CDR3 has 17 amino acids.

This clone was seen only once. This chain links TRBV19 with TRBJ2-1, with TRBD2 identical over 8 bases. Germline values: CDR1 LNHDA, CDR2 SQIVND (reference sequence). V shed 2 bases and J 3 bases; nucleotides not matched to a gene: 3. The CDR3 is 15 residues long. This CDR3 reads CASSIYSGIYNEQFF. CDR3 nucleotides: TGTGCCAGTAGTATATATAGCGGGATCTACAATGAGCAGTTCTTC.

This rearrangement joins TRBV18 to TRBJ1-2, with D unresolved. CDR1 is KGHSH, CDR2 LQKENI, per germline. The ends were cut back, 0 bases at V and 8 bases at J, with 13 bases in the middle. This CDR3 has 14 residues. CDR3 protein: CASSPPGSSKGYTF. For the CDR3, the DNA is TGTGCCAGCTCACCACCCGGGTCTTCGAAGGGCTACACCTTC.

This chain uses TRBV11-1 with TRBJ2-7; D not certain. The germline gives CDR1 SGHAT, CDR2 FQDESV (reference sequence). The V gene lost 5 bases and the J gene lost 2 bases, with 7 bases spanning the gap. This CDR3 region has 12 residues. CDR3 nucleotides: TGTGCCAGCAGCCCCCCAACCTACGAGCAGTACTTC. Translating it yields CASSPPTYEQYF.

The rearrangement links TRBV7-9 to TRBJ1-2, with 7 bases aligning to TRBD1. Germline V lookup: CDR1 SEHNR, CDR2 FQNEAQ (reference sequence). There are 15 residues in the CDR3. V shed 1 base, J shed 4 bases, and the junction held 6 bases outside the gene matches. The chain's CDR3 is CASSLGGTATYGYTF. The CDR3 DNA reads TGTGCCAGCAGCTTAGGAGGGACAGCGACCTATGGCTACACCTTC.

The CDR3 reads CASSEGQGVSPLHF. The CDR3, as DNA: TGTGCCAGCAGTGAAGGACAGGGAGTCTCACCCCTCCACTTT. The V gene is TRBV2, the J gene TRBJ1-6; TRBD1 matches at 7 bases. The germline V gene has CDR1 SNHLY and CDR2 FYNNEI. The CDR3 has 14 amino acids. Trimming removed 1 base from V and 10 bases from J; junction bases left unmatched: 4.

This chain uses TRBV6-5 with TRBJ2-7, with D unresolved. From germline, CDR1 is MNHEY and CDR2 SVGAGI. The V and J ends lost 6 bases and 4 bases respectively, with 7 bases between them. The CDR3 runs to 11 residues. CDR3 loop: CASRNWYEQYF. In DNA form, the CDR3 reads TGTGCCAGCAGGAACTGGTACGAGCAGTACTTC.

The rearrangement uses TRBV7-8 and TRBJ2-1; tentatively, D is TRBD1 (6 bases). This CDR3 has 15 amino acids. Germline CDR1 SGHVS, CDR2 FQNEAQ. The V end lost 1 base, the J end lost 2 bases, and 9 bases lay between the germline ends. The CDR3 nucleotides read TGTGCCAGCAGCTTAGACAGGGCGACCTACAATGAGCAGTTCTTC. It codes for CASSLDRATYNEQFF.

This chain uses TRBV5-4 with TRBJ1-2; no definite D call. Germline lookup yields CDR1 SGHNT and CDR2 YYREEE (reference sequence). V was clipped by 4 bases and J by 0 bases, with 10 bases between them. CDR3 length equals 14 residues. CDR3 loop: CASSAGYANYGYTF. The CDR3 region has the DNA TGTGCCAGCAGCGCGGGATATGCTAACTATGGCTACACCTTC.